The sequence of this T cell receptor beta chain was determined in a study of blood T cell repertoires in COVID-19. Study-level background: Sites across the United States, Italy and Spain contributed samples from acute and convalescent COVID-19. PBMCs, B-cell-depleted T cells, or T cells provided the cDNA or gDNA that made up the material.

Original handling: Scientists estimated how many nucleated cells there were by amplifying reference gene primers. TCRdb keeps only in-frame clones here, not all; method: immunoSEQ multiplex PCR. V, J and clone size reflect that table, while D and trimming were determined from the DNA. The sample holds a few hundred thousand clones, around 84% seen once. The ends lost 4 bases at V and 4 bases at J; junction bases unmatched: 10. The CDR3 runs 15 residues. Germline assignment: CDR1 SGHRS and CDR2 YFSETQ. This receptor was taken from a man aged 45-65 years with acute or convalescent COVID-19. The sample taken for sequencing was peripheral blood. The chain links TRBV5-1 to TRBJ1-2; 7 bases match TRBD1. The CDR3 is CASSMQGGVRYGYTF. CDR3 coding DNA: TGCGCCAGCAGCATGCAGGGGGGAGTTCGCTATGGCTACACCTTC.